One and the same sample provided the 28 T cell receptor beta chains below, sequenced in a study of control samples from healthy donors and cancer patients. The repertoire was sequenced with immunoSEQ multiplex PCR; TCRdb's copy has only in-frame clones and lacks some. Here the sample spans about 190,000 clones, around 90% being singletons. Specimen: blood. These receptors came from a young man in good health.

This chain joins TRBV7-9 and TRBJ2-2; D possibly corresponds to TRBD1 (6 bases). The V gene's germline CDR1 is SEHNR and CDR2 FQNEAQ (reference sequence). Trimming shortened V by 3 bases and J by 5 bases, and 13 bases separated the two germline ends. The CDR3 length is 15 residues. As DNA, the CDR3 is TGTGCCAGCAGCTTGACAGGAGAGAGGACCGGGGAGCTGTTTTTT. Translated, it gives CASSLTGERTGELFF.

The chain employs TRBV3-1 (or the pseudogene TRBV3-2) and TRBJ1-1; D gene ambiguous. The CDR3 length is 13 residues. CDR1 is LGHDT and CDR2 is YNNKEL in the germline V gene (reference sequence). V gave up 2 bases and J gave up 2 bases, with 6 bases separating them. In DNA form, the CDR3 reads TGTGCCAGCAGCCAAACGACAAACACTGAAGCTTTCTTT. It translates to CASSQTTNTEAFF.

This clone is a singleton in its sample. The rearrangement links TRBV18 to TRBJ2-3; D is unresolved. CDR3 length: 15 amino acids. Trimming removed 0 bases at V and 2 bases at J, with 9 bases between. Germline V gives CDR1 KGHSH, CDR2 LQKENI. CDR3 nucleotide sequence: TGTGCCAGCTCACCACCGCCCGAATACACAGATACGCAGTATTTT. Its protein product is CASSPPPEYTDTQYF.

This clone showed up just once. J is TRBJ2-3 and V is TRBV14, with D unresolved. Germline V CDR1 and CDR2: SGHDN, FVKESK. Trimming left V 0 bases short and J 7 bases short, with 5 bases between. The CDR3 has 12 amino acids. CDR3 coding DNA: TGTGCCAGCAGCCAAGATCGGAATACGCAGTATTTT. As protein: CASSQDRNTQYF.

V and J are TRBV19 and TRBJ2-1; TRBD1 aligns across 9 bases. J was trimmed by 12 bases and V by 5 bases; bases with no gene match: 11. Looked up from germline, CDR1 is LNHDA and CDR2 is SQIVND (reference sequence). The CDR3 is made up of 14 amino acids. CDR3 protein: CASSALTGGDMQFF. The CDR3, as DNA: TGTGCCAGTAGTGCCCTAACAGGGGGCGACATGCAGTTCTTC.

The chain recombines TRBV27 with TRBJ1-2; weak D call: TRBD1 (5 bases). Trimming shortened V by 2 bases and J by 3 bases, and 13 bases separated the two germline ends. From germline, CDR1 is MNHEY and CDR2 SMNVEV (reference sequence). This CDR3 is 15 amino acids long. CDR3: CASSLIWGNDYGYTF. The CDR3 region has the DNA TGTGCCAGCAGTTTAATATGGGGGAACGACTATGGCTACACCTTC.

The CDR3 bases are TGTGCCACCACGGCCAGGGGAGGTCAGCCCCAGCATTTT. Its translation: CATTARGGQPQHF. V gene TRBV19 combines with J gene TRBJ1-5, with D tentatively TRBD1 (6 bases). Germline CDR1 reads LNHDA; CDR2 reads SQIVND (reference sequence). The CDR3 has 13 amino acids. Trimming removed 10 bases from V and 6 bases from J, with 16 bases in between.

V gene TRBV5-1 combines with J gene TRBJ2-2; 10 nucleotides agree with TRBD2. J was trimmed by 5 bases and V by 4 bases; bases with no gene match: 2. The CDR3 totals 14 residues. The germline gives CDR1 SGHRS, CDR2 YFSETQ. CDR3 loop: CASSTSGETGELFF. CDR3 DNA sequence: TGCGCCAGCAGCACTAGCGGGGAAACCGGGGAGCTGTTTTTT.

The chain has TRBV7-9 and TRBJ1-1; D not certain. Germline assignment: CDR1 SEHNR and CDR2 FQNEAQ (reference sequence). Between the trimmed V and J ends, which lost 3 bases and 8 bases, there was a span of 25 bases. The CDR3 extends over 17 amino acids. CDR3 DNA: TGTGCCAGCAGCTTGAACGGCCGGACCGGTAGGCCGGGAGAAGCTTTCTTT. As protein: CASSLNGRTGRPGEAFF.

This chain connects TRBV6-6 to TRBJ1-6, with D unresolved. The CDR3 totals 14 residues. Germline CDR1 MNHNY, CDR2 SVGAGI (reference sequence). Trimming stripped 6 bases from V and 6 bases from J, with 12 bases between. DNA of the CDR3: TGTGCCAGCAGCCCGTCCGGGTCTAATTCACCCCTCCACTTT. It codes for CASSPSGSNSPLHF.

V gene TRBV5-3 combines with J gene TRBJ1-5, with 7 bases aligning to TRBD1. TRBV5-3 counts as an open reading frame of uncertain function. The CDR3 runs 19 residues. With 1 base clipped from V and 0 bases from J, the junction kept 13 bases outside the gene matches. The CDR3 nucleotides read TGTGCCAGAAGCTTGTGGTCGAGGACAGGAGACTATAGCAATCAGCCCCAGCATTTT. This translates into CARSLWSRTGDYSNQPQHF.

The chain carries TRBV7-2 and TRBJ2-7; 8 positions agree with TRBD2. Germline trimming cut 7 bases from V and 4 bases from J; bases unmatched to any gene: 9. Germline V lookup: CDR1 SGHTA, CDR2 FQGNSA. The CDR3 spans 14 residues. The CDR3 spells CASTPGRGQYEQYF. CDR3 sequence (DNA): TGTGCCAGCACCCCCGGGAGGGGACAATACGAGCAGTACTTC.

The genes are TRBV30 and TRBJ1-2; 7 nucleotides line up with TRBD1. The CDR3 loop spans 17 amino acids. Germline CDR1 and CDR2: GTSNPN and SVGIG (reference sequence). Unmatched junction bases numbered 18, after V lost 0 bases and J lost 8 bases. The CDR3 DNA reads TGTGCCTGGAGTGTACGGGGGACAGTGGGGACAAGGGTCGGCTACACCTTC. As protein: CAWSVRGTVGTRVGYTF.

The chain has TRBV7-9 and TRBJ1-1; D is perhaps TRBD1 (6 bases). Trimming cost V 11 bases and J 1 base, with 17 bases left between them. The CDR3 runs to 14 residues. The V gene's germline CDR1 is SEHNR and CDR2 FQNEAQ (reference sequence). This chain's CDR3 is CAGNRVGRNTEAFF. CDR3 bases: TGTGCCGGCAACAGGGTTGGGCGGAACACTGAAGCTTTCTTT.

V is TRBV6-1 and J is TRBJ2-3; D is unclear. Germline V gene sequence: CDR1 MNHNS, CDR2 SASEGT. Trimming removed 4 bases from V and 4 bases from J, with 21 bases in between. CDR3 length: 17 residues. The CDR3 here is CASSGPLGPTLSDTQYF. CDR3 bases: TGTGCCAGCAGTGGACCTTTGGGCCCCACGTTGTCAGATACGCAGTATTTT.

The V and J genes are TRBV6-5 and TRBJ2-7; no clear D. This CDR3 comprises 14 residues. Deletions cut 2 bases from V and 2 bases from J, with 10 bases between. Germline V gene sequence: CDR1 MNHEY, CDR2 SVGAGI. The CDR3 loop reads CASSYATSTYEQYF. The CDR3, as DNA: TGTGCCAGCAGTTACGCGACAAGCACCTACGAGCAGTACTTC.

The V gene is TRBV27, the J gene TRBJ2-1; D is perhaps TRBD1 (5 bases). The CDR3 length is 15 residues. Germline V gene lookup returns CDR1 MNHEY and CDR2 SMNVEV (reference sequence). V was trimmed by 2 bases and J by 8 bases, leaving 16 bases between them. The CDR3 here is CASSLGAGRGDEQFF. The DNA of the CDR3 is TGTGCCAGCAGTTTAGGAGCAGGGCGTGGGGATGAGCAGTTCTTC.

The chain carries TRBV2 and TRBJ1-5, with 8 bases that match TRBD1. The J segment lost 4 bases and the V segment lost 6 bases, leaving 8 bases of the junction unmatched. Germline V gene lookup returns CDR1 SNHLY and CDR2 FYNNEI. The CDR3 is 15 residues long. The CDR3 DNA reads TGTGCCAGCAGCTTTCAGGGGGCGCGGAATCAGCCCCAGCATTTT. Amino acid sequence: CASSFQGARNQPQHF.

The chain joins TRBV5-4 to TRBJ2-1; 9 nucleotides match TRBD2. The CDR3 has 16 amino acids. The germline V gene encodes CDR1 SGHNT and CDR2 YYREEE (reference sequence). V trimming: 3 bases; J trimming: 2 bases; junction bases outside the gene matches: 6. The CDR3 protein is CASSSPSGGTYNEQFF. CDR3 sequence (DNA): TGTGCCAGCAGCTCACCAAGCGGGGGGACCTACAATGAGCAGTTCTTC.

This chain uses TRBV27 with TRBJ2-7; maybe TRBD1 (5 bases). Germline-derived CDR1 and CDR2 are MNHEY and SMNVEV (reference sequence). The V end was cut by 0 bases, the J end by 7 bases, with 13 bases between. The CDR3 contains 14 residues. CDR3 amino acids: CASSLSQGLGEQYF. The CDR3 region has the DNA TGTGCCAGCAGTTTATCCCAGGGTTTGGGTGAGCAGTACTTC.

The CDR3 DNA reads as TGTGCCAGCAGCCAACATAGGGGCCAGCGGGCTGGCTACACCTTC. Its protein product is CASSQHRGQRAGYTF. The rearrangement uses TRBV14 and TRBJ1-2; TRBD1 might be the D (5 bases). Germline V gene lookup returns CDR1 SGHDN and CDR2 FVKESK. The ends were cut back, 2 bases at V and 7 bases at J, with 17 bases in the middle. This CDR3 comprises 15 residues.

In DNA form, the CDR3 reads TGTGCCAGCAGTCCCTACCAGGGTGCGGAAAAACTGTTTTTT. Its translation: CASSPYQGAEKLFF. The chain links TRBV27 to TRBJ1-4, with D possibly being TRBD1 (5 bases). Germline values: CDR1 MNHEY, CDR2 SMNVEV (reference sequence). V lost 5 bases to trimming and J lost 8 bases, with 15 bases between them. The length of the CDR3 is 14 residues.

The chain is built from TRBV11-2 and TRBJ1-5; D unclear. V was cut by 3 bases and J by 4 bases, with 7 bases left in between. This CDR3 spans 13 amino acids. Germline V gene data show CDR1 as SGHAT and CDR2 as FQNNGV. CDR3 residues: CASSLYENQPQHF. CDR3 sequence (DNA): TGTGCCAGCAGCTTGTACGAAAATCAGCCCCAGCATTTT. Full variable domain (remainder filled in from reference TRBV11-2 and TRBJ1-5): EAGVAQSPRYKIIEKRQSVAFWCNPISGHATLYWYQQILGQGPKLLIQFQNNGVVDDSQLPKDRFSAERLKGVDSTLKIQPAKLEDSAVYLCASSLYENQPQHFGDGTRLSIL.

The V call is TRBV9, the J call TRBJ1-4; 9 nucleotides match TRBD1. The germline V gene has CDR1 SGDLS and CDR2 YYNGEE. V dropped 6 bases and J dropped 0; count of bases not matched to a gene: 21. This CDR3 spans 21 amino acids. CDR3 DNA: TGTGCCAGCAACCAACATTACAGGGGGCGAAAAGAGATAACAACTAATGAAAAACTGTTTTTT. Protein sequence: CASNQHYRGRKEITTNEKLFF.

The chain links TRBV2 to TRBJ1-2, with no clear D. V lost 0 bases, J lost 4 bases, and 6 bases lay in between. Germline-derived CDR1 and CDR2 are SNHLY and FYNNEI. The CDR3 has 13 residues. The CDR3 loop reads CASSEASTYGYTF. The CDR3 bases are TGTGCCAGCAGTGAAGCTTCGACCTATGGCTACACCTTC.

In its sample, this clone was seen once. The rearrangement joins TRBV19 to TRBJ1-5; no reliable D call. This CDR3 has 17 amino acids. CDR1 and CDR2 (germline): LNHDA, SQIVND (reference sequence). V lost 0 bases and J 1 base, leaving 13 bases between the germline ends. As DNA, the CDR3 is TGTGCCAGTAGTATAGATGGGGTAACCCGGAGCAATCAGCCCCAGCATTTT. This sequence encodes CASSIDGVTRSNQPQHF.

The chain carries TRBV30 and TRBJ2-1; maybe TRBD2 (5 bases). Trimming took off 6 bases at V and 9 bases at J, with 21 bases between the two ends. Germline assignment: CDR1 GTSNPN and CDR2 SVGIG (reference sequence). The CDR3 is 14 amino acids. The CDR3: CACLRVVAEGEQFF. The CDR3 DNA reads TGTGCCTGCCTCCGGGTCGTGGCAGAGGGTGAGCAGTTCTTC.

This chain uses TRBV7-9 with TRBJ2-7; D unresolved. The V and J ends lost 3 bases and 4 bases respectively, with 4 bases between them. The CDR3 covers 11 residues. Germline V gene data show CDR1 as SEHNR and CDR2 as FQNEAQ (reference sequence). This CDR3 reads CASSLRYEQYF. CDR3 DNA: TGTGCCAGCAGCTTGAGGTACGAGCAGTACTTC.